This TCR beta chain was obtained from a study of blood T cell repertoires in COVID-19. About the study: The origin of the acute and convalescent COVID-19 samples was the United States, Italy and Spain.

A few counts support this clone. Trimming removed 4 bases at V and 4 bases at J, with 11 bases between. The V gene's germline CDR1 is KGHSH and CDR2 LQKENI. The CDR3 is 14 amino acids. Sequenced by immunoSEQ multiplex PCR; TCRdb stores in-frame clones only, minus some. The table records approximately 150,000 clones, more than 75% of them present only once. The TCR originated in a human donor with acute COVID-19. The donor label of this sample is uncertain. The sample taken for sequencing was PBMCs or T cells enriched from blood (not recorded which). V usage is TRBV18 and J usage is TRBJ1-5; maybe TRBD1 (5 bases). Here the CDR3 DNA reads TGTGCCAGCTCACTACAGGAGAAGAATCAGCCCCAGCATTTT. Protein: CASSLQEKNQPQHF.